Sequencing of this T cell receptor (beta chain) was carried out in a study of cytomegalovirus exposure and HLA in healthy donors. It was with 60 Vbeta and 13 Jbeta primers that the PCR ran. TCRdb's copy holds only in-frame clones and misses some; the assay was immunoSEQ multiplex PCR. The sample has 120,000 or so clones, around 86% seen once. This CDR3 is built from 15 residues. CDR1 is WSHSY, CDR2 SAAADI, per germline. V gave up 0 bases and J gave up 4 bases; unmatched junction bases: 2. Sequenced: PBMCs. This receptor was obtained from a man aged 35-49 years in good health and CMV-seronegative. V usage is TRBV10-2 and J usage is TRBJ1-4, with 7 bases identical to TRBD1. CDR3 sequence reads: CASSESNRGNEKLFF. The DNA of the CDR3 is TGCGCCAGCAGTGAGTCGAACAGGGGTAATGAAAAACTGTTTTTT.